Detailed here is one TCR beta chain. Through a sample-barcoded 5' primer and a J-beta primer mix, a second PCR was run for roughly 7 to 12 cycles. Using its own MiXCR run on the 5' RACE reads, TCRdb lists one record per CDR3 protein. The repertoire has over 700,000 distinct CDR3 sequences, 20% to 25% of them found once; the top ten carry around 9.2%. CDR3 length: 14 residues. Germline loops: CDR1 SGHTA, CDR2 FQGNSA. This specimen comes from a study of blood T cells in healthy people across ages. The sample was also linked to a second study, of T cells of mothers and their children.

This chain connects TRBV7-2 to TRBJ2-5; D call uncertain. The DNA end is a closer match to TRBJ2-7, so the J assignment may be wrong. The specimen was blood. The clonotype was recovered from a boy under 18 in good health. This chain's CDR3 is CASSLDAFSYEQYF. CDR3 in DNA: TGTGCCAGCAGCTTAGACGCCTTCAGCTACGAGCAGTACTTC.